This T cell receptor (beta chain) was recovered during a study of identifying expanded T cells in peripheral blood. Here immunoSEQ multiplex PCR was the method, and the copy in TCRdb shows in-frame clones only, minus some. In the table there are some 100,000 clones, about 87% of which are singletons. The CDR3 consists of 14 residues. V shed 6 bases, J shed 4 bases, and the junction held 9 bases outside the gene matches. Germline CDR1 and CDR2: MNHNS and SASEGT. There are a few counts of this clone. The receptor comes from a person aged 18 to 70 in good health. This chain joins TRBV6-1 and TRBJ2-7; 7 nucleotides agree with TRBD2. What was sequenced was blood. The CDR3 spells CASRVTSVAYEQYF. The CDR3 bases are TGTGCCAGCAGGGTAACTAGCGTCGCTTACGAGCAGTACTTC.